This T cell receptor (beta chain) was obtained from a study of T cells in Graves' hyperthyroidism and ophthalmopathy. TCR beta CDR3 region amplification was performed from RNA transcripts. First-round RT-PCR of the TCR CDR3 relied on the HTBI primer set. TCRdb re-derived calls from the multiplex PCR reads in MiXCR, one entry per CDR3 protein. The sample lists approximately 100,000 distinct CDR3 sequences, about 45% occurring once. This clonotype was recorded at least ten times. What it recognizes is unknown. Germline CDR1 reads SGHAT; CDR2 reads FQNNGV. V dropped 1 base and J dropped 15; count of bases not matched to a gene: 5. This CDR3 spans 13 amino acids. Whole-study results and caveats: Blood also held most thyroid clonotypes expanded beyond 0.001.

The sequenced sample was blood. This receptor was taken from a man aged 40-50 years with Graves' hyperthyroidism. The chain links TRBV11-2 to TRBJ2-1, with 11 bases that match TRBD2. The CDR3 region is CASSLVLAGVRFF. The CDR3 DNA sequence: TGTGCCAGCAGCTTAGTACTAGCGGGGGTAAGGTTCTTC.